This is a list of T cell receptor beta chains from one sample in a study of blood T cell repertoires in COVID-19. Profiling relied on immunoSEQ multiplex PCR, and the TCRdb table lists in-frame clones only, not all of them. The table lists 150,000 to 200,000 clones, roughly 82% of them singletons. Material for sequencing was PBMCs or T cells enriched from blood (not recorded which). The source is a man in his forties or fifties who had recovered from COVID-19. Both conserved end residues are part of each CDR3. Each record gives: CDR3 length, clone size, D gene, J gene, V gene, CDR3 protein, CDR3 DNA. D genes are given only for firm matches. Size is stated for part of the rows, as once, few or many counts, or as a class when the clone is expanded.

16 . . TRBJ2-6 TRBV7-8 CASSLALGSGANVLTF TGTGCCAGCAGCTTAGCGCTAGGCTCTGGGGCCAACGTCCTGACTTTC
16 . TRBD2 TRBJ2-1 TRBV5-1 CASSFAGGSSYNEQFF TGCGCCAGCAGCTTCGCGGGGGGAAGCTCCTACAATGAGCAGTTCTTC
15 . . TRBJ1-5 TRBV19 CASSIHQGLGQPQHF TGTGCCAGTAGTATCCACCAGGGGTTGGGACAGCCCCAGCATTTT
14 . TRBD2 TRBJ2-7 TRBV5-6 CASSPVFGGAEQYF TGTGCCAGCAGCCCCGTCTTCGGGGGGGCCGAGCAGTACTTC
13 . . TRBJ2-7 TRBV6-6 CASSTPSVYEQYF TGTGCCAGCAGTACCCCTAGCGTCTACGAGCAGTACTTC
15 . . TRBJ2-3 TRBV10-3 CAIRETRGGTDTQYF TGTGCCATCAGGGAGACTCGTGGAGGCACAGATACGCAGTATTTT
14 . . TRBJ1-4 TRBV6-5 CASSYRQGGEKLFF TGTGCCAGCAGTTACCGGCAGGGAGGTGAAAAACTGTTTTTT
14 . . TRBJ1-1 TRBV7-9 CASSPDGGNTEAFF TGTGCCAGCAGCCCTGACGGGGGGAACACTGAAGCTTTCTTT
16 . . TRBJ1-4 TRBV3-1/TRBV3-2 CASSQEQRATNEKLFF TGTGCCAGCAGCCAAGAGCAGCGAGCAACTAATGAAAAACTGTTTTTT
14 once TRBD1 TRBJ1-1 TRBV27 CASIADRAGPEAFF TGTGCCAGCATCGCAGACAGGGCCGGCCCTGAAGCTTTCTTT
19 . TRBD2 TRBJ2-7 TRBV3-1/TRBV3-2 CASSPYRGLAGERVSEQYF TGTGCCAGCAGCCCCTACCGTGGACTAGCGGGAGAAAGAGTAAGCGAGCAGTACTTC
12 once . TRBJ2-3 TRBV28 CAGAGRSDTQYF TGTGCCGGGGCCGGTCGGTCAGATACGCAGTATTTT
13 . TRBD2 TRBJ2-7 TRBV10-1 CASSAREGGEQYF TGCGCCAGCAGTGCACGGGAGGGAGGTGAGCAGTACTTC
12 . . TRBJ1-2 TRBV28 CASSGANYGYTF TGTGCCAGCAGCGGGGCTAACTATGGCTACACCTTC
15 . TRBD2 TRBJ2-3 TRBV7-2 CASSLGLAGVDTQYF TGTGCCAGCAGCTTAGGACTAGCGGGAGTAGATACGCAGTATTTT
14 . . TRBJ1-6 TRBV5-4 CASSWQQDNSPLHF TGTGCCAGCAGCTGGCAACAGGATAATTCACCCCTCCACTTT
15 few TRBD1 TRBJ2-2 TRBV29-1 CSALRTGALTGELFF TGCAGCGCCCTTCGGACAGGGGCCTTAACCGGGGAGCTGTTTTTT
15 . . TRBJ2-1 TRBV19 CASAKSNGAYNEQFF TGTGCCAGCGCCAAGTCGAACGGGGCCTACAATGAGCAGTTCTTC
14 . . TRBJ1-1 TRBV6-5 CASSLRRTNTEAFF TGTGCCAGCAGTCTACGTCGCACGAACACTGAAGCTTTCTTT
13 . . TRBJ1-5 TRBV24-1 CATRAGGNQPQHF TGTGCCACCAGAGCAGGGGGCAATCAGCCCCAGCATTTT
16 . TRBD2 TRBJ2-1 TRBV11-2 CASSPRTSGGWDEQFF TGTGCCAGCAGCCCCCGGACTAGCGGGGGCTGGGATGAGCAGTTCTTC
14 . . TRBJ2-2 TRBV10-3 CATKGGARTGELFF TGTGCCACCAAGGGGGGGGCACGAACCGGGGAGCTGTTTTTT
14 . . TRBJ2-1 TRBV6-1 CASSEETAYNEQFF TGTGCCAGCAGTGAAGAGACAGCCTACAATGAGCAGTTCTTC
16 . TRBD1 TRBJ1-5 TRBV27 CASSLYATGGTQPQHF TGTGCCAGCAGTTTATACGCGACAGGGGGCACTCAGCCCCAGCATTTT
12 . . TRBJ1-2 TRBV6-5 CASSFELTRTVF TGTGCCAGCAGTTTCGAGCTAACACGGACTGTCTTC
16 . . TRBJ2-5 TRBV10-3 CAISVSDTSSQETQYF TGTGCCATCAGTGTTTCAGACACCTCATCCCAAGAGACCCAGTACTTC
11 . . TRBJ1-1 TRBV20-1 CSALRGSEAFF TGCAGTGCCCTTCGCGGGAGTGAAGCTTTCTTT
15 . . TRBJ1-6 TRBV5-4 CASSTGVGGNSPLHF TGTGCCAGCAGCACGGGAGTCGGGGGTAATTCACCCCTCCACTTT
15 . TRBD1 TRBJ2-2 TRBV28 CASSLSDGTAGELFF TGTGCCAGCAGTTTATCTGATGGGACAGCCGGGGAGCTGTTTTTT
15 . TRBD1 TRBJ1-2 TRBV5-1 CASSSYQGAGRGYTF TGCGCCAGCAGCTCCTACCAGGGGGCTGGTCGTGGCTACACCTTC
16 . TRBD1 TRBJ2-2 TRBV9 CASSVEPDRPAGELFF TGTGCCAGCAGCGTAGAGCCGGACAGGCCCGCCGGGGAGCTGTTTTTT
20 . TRBD1 TRBJ1-4 TRBV28 CASSLWKGQGPTGAEEKLFF TGTGCCAGCAGTTTATGGAAAGGACAGGGCCCAACCGGGGCGGAGGAAAAACTGTTTTTT
14 . . TRBJ2-2 TRBV3-1/TRBV3-2 CASSQFTDTGELFF TGTGCCAGCAGCCAATTTACGGACACCGGGGAGCTGTTTTTT
12 . . TRBJ2-1 TRBV6-6 CASSKTYNEQFF TGTGCCAGCTCTAAGACCTACAATGAGCAGTTCTTC
17 . TRBD1 TRBJ1-4 TRBV5-1 CASSQGPGQGQYEKLFF TGCGCCAGCAGCCAGGGACCGGGACAGGGCCAATATGAAAAACTGTTTTTT
16 . . TRBJ1-1 TRBV19 CASTNLPTGRNTEAFF TGTGCCAGTACGAACCTCCCGACAGGAAGAAACACTGAAGCTTTCTTT
18 . . TRBJ1-4 TRBV5-5 CASSLRGVTARGDEKLFF TGTGCCAGCAGCTTGCGTGGGGTTACAGCCCGGGGGGATGAAAAACTGTTTTTT
14 . . TRBJ2-5 TRBV5-8 CASSFGQLFGTQYF TGTGCCAGCAGCTTCGGACAGCTCTTTGGCACCCAGTACTTC
15 . . TRBJ2-2 TRBV5-6 CASSLITPNTGELFF TGTGCCAGCAGCTTGATCACACCGAACACCGGGGAGCTGTTTTTT
16 few . TRBJ2-2 TRBV5-1 CASSLALLANTGELFF TGCGCCAGCAGCTTGGCCTTGTTAGCGAACACCGGGGAGCTGTTTTTT
13 once . TRBJ1-1 TRBV11-3 CASSLIGGTEAFF TGTGCCAGCAGCTTAATAGGGGGCACTGAAGCTTTCTTT
14 . . TRBJ1-4 TRBV5-1 CASSGAGLREKLFF TGCGCCAGCAGCGGGGCGGGACTAAGGGAAAAACTGTTTTTT
12 . . TRBJ2-5 TRBV2 CASDHGQETQYF TGTGCCAGCGATCACGGGCAAGAGACCCAGTACTTC
16 . TRBD2 TRBJ2-7 TRBV4-1 CASSQDSGGPIYEQYF TGCGCCAGCAGCCAAGATAGCGGGGGGCCAATCTACGAGCAGTACTTC
16 . TRBD2 TRBJ2-7 TRBV6-5 CASSYAGLAGGDEQYF TGTGCCAGCAGTTACGCTGGACTAGCGGGAGGCGACGAGCAGTACTTC
12 . . TRBJ2-3 TRBV28 CASRTSTDTQYF TGTGCCAGCAGAACTAGCACAGATACGCAGTATTTT
14 . TRBD1 TRBJ2-7 TRBV5-1 CASSLTGETYEQYF TGCGCCAGCAGCTTAACAGGGGAAACCTACGAGCAGTACTTC
15 . TRBD1 TRBJ1-5 TRBV28 CASSSGDSFNQPQHF TGTGCCAGCAGTTCGGGGGACAGTTTCAATCAGCCCCAGCATTTT
14 . . TRBJ2-7 TRBV2 CASTGSVAGYEQYF TGTGCCAGCACTGGTTCCGTGGCGGGGTACGAGCAGTACTTC
18 . TRBD1 TRBJ1-3 TRBV2 CASSEFSVGGRGRNTIYF TGTGCCAGCAGTGAATTTTCCGTAGGGGGCAGGGGAAGAAACACCATATATTTT
15 . TRBD1 TRBJ1-1 TRBV6-5 CASRNYRGTETEAFF TGTGCCAGCAGAAACTACAGGGGGACGGAGACTGAAGCTTTCTTT
14 . . TRBJ1-5 TRBV4-1 CASSQDRGNRPQHF TGCGCCAGCAGCCAAGACAGGGGAAACCGACCCCAGCATTTT
15 . TRBD1 TRBJ2-7 TRBV6-5 CASRGTGAGTYEQYF TGTGCCAGCAGGGGGACAGGCGCGGGCACCTACGAGCAGTACTTC
16 . . TRBJ1-6 TRBV3-1/TRBV3-2 CASSQLWRADNSPLHF TGTGCCAGCAGCCAATTATGGCGGGCAGATAATTCACCCCTCCACTTT
15 . . TRBJ2-1 TRBV18 CASSPSKTVNNEQFF TGTGCCAGCTCACCTTCTAAGACAGTAAACAATGAGCAGTTCTTC